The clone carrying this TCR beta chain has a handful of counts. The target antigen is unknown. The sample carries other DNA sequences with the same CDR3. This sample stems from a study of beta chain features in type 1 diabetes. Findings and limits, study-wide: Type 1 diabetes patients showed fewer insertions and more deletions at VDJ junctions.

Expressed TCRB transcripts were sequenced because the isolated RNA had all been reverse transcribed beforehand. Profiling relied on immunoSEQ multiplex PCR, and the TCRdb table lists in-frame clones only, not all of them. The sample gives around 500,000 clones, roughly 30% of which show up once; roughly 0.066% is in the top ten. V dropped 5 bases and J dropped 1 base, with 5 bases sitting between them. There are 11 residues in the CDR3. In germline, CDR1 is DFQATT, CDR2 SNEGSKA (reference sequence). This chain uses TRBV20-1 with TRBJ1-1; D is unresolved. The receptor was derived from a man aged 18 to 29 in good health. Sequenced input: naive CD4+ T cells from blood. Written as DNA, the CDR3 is TGCAGTGCTCGGGCGAACACTGAAGCTTTCTTT. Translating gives CSARANTEAFF.